Listed below are T cell receptor beta chains from one sample, sequenced in a study of beta chain features in type 1 diabetes. Profiled with immunoSEQ multiplex PCR; TCRdb holds only in-frame clones, not every one. The sample lists about 700,000 clones, 13% occurring once. Sequenced input: naive CD4+ T cells from blood. Receptor source: a man between 18 and 35 years old with type 1 diabetes. CDR3s include the opening cysteine and the closing phenylalanine or tryptophan. The D gene is left open where the match is weak. Size is stated for part of the rows, as once, few or many counts, or as a class when the clone is expanded.

d_gene: TRBD1
v_gene: TRBV29-1
abundance: few
len: 15
j_gene: TRBJ2-2
CDR3nt: TGCAGCGTTGAAGGAACAGGGGAGAGCACCGGGGAGCTGTTTTTT
CDR3aa: CSVEGTGESTGELFF

d_gene: .
v_gene: TRBV7-2
abundance: .
len: 11
j_gene: TRBJ1-2
CDR3nt: TGTGCCAGCGCCGTAGGGATGCGTTACACCTTC
CDR3aa: CASAVGMRYTF

d_gene: .
v_gene: TRBV6-6
abundance: .
len: 14
j_gene: TRBJ1-6
CDR3nt: TGTGCCAGCAGCCTGATACTATCAAATTCACCCCTCCACTTT
CDR3aa: CASSLILSNSPLHF

d_gene: .
v_gene: TRBV11-2
abundance: few
len: 14
j_gene: TRBJ1-2
CDR3nt: TGTGCCAGCAGCATAACAGGGACTAACTATGGCTACACCTTC
CDR3aa: CASSITGTNYGYTF

d_gene: TRBD1
v_gene: TRBV2
abundance: .
len: 21
j_gene: TRBJ2-6
CDR3nt: TGTGCCAGCAGTGAAAGGCGGGGGCCGGGACAGGGACCCTCTGGGGCCAACGTCCTGACTTTC
CDR3aa: CASSERRGPGQGPSGANVLTF

d_gene: .
v_gene: TRBV30
abundance: few
len: 13
j_gene: TRBJ1-2
CDR3nt: TGTGCCTGGAGTCCCGCTTGGGGGTATGGCTACACCTTC
CDR3aa: CAWSPAWGYGYTF

d_gene: .
v_gene: TRBV6-4
abundance: .
len: 15
j_gene: TRBJ2-1
CDR3nt: TGTGCCAGCAGCGAAGGGGCAGCCGGTAACAATGAGCAGTTCTTC
CDR3aa: CASSEGAAGNNEQFF

d_gene: .
v_gene: TRBV14
abundance: few
len: 14
j_gene: TRBJ2-2
CDR3nt: TGTGCCAGCAGCCTCAGGGAGTTATCCGGGGAGCTGTTTTTT
CDR3aa: CASSLRELSGELFF

d_gene: .
v_gene: TRBV29-1
abundance: .
len: 13
j_gene: TRBJ1-4
CDR3nt: TGCAGCGCGCGGGGGGTGCGCGATGAAAAACTGTTTTTT
CDR3aa: CSARGVRDEKLFF

d_gene: .
v_gene: TRBV7-9
abundance: .
len: 15
j_gene: TRBJ2-5
CDR3nt: TGTGCCAGCAGCTTAGTAGGCGGATCCCGAGGGACCCAGTACTTC
CDR3aa: CASSLVGGSRGTQYF

d_gene: .
v_gene: TRBV7-2
abundance: once
len: 12
j_gene: TRBJ2-5
CDR3nt: TGTGCCAGCACCCAGGGGTATGAGACCCAGTACTTC
CDR3aa: CASTQGYETQYF

d_gene: TRBD1
v_gene: TRBV27
abundance: once
len: 15
j_gene: TRBJ2-7
CDR3nt: TGTGCCAGCAGTTTACTGCCAGGGGGCTCCTACGAGCAGTACTTC
CDR3aa: CASSLLPGGSYEQYF

d_gene: .
v_gene: TRBV2
abundance: .
len: 13
j_gene: TRBJ1-1
CDR3nt: TGTGCCAGCAGTGGACAAGGGAACACTGAAGCTTTCTTT
CDR3aa: CASSGQGNTEAFF

d_gene: TRBD1
v_gene: TRBV27
abundance: few
len: 14
j_gene: TRBJ2-7
CDR3nt: TGTGCCAGCAGGAGGACAGGGAATCCCTACGAGCAGTACTTC
CDR3aa: CASRRTGNPYEQYF

d_gene: .
v_gene: TRBV27
abundance: few
len: 13
j_gene: TRBJ2-3
CDR3nt: TGTGCCAGCAGTTCCCGGTCCGTGGATACGCAGTATTTT
CDR3aa: CASSSRSVDTQYF

d_gene: .
v_gene: TRBV2
abundance: .
len: 14
j_gene: TRBJ2-5
CDR3nt: TGTGCCAGTAGCGAACATCTTAGCACTGAGACCCAGTACTTC
CDR3aa: CASSEHLSTETQYF

d_gene: .
v_gene: TRBV2
abundance: .
len: 11
j_gene: TRBJ1-2
CDR3nt: TGTGCCATCCACAGGGCCCGCGGCTACACCTTC
CDR3aa: CAIHRARGYTF

d_gene: TRBD2
v_gene: TRBV5-6
abundance: few
len: 16
j_gene: TRBJ2-3
CDR3nt: TGTGCCAGCAGCCTGGGACTAGCTCCTAGCACAGATACGCAGTATTTT
CDR3aa: CASSLGLAPSTDTQYF

d_gene: .
v_gene: TRBV2
abundance: few
len: 16
j_gene: TRBJ1-1
CDR3nt: TGTGCCAGCAGTGAGACCTACCTTTCTAGAGACACTGAAGCTTTCTTT
CDR3aa: CASSETYLSRDTEAFF

d_gene: .
v_gene: TRBV11-2
abundance: few
len: 16
j_gene: TRBJ1-2
CDR3nt: TGTGCCAGCACACCCCTCACAGGGCCGTACAACTATGGCTACACCTTC
CDR3aa: CASTPLTGPYNYGYTF

d_gene: TRBD2
v_gene: TRBV27
abundance: .
len: 17
j_gene: TRBJ2-3
CDR3nt: TGTGCCAGCAGATTGACTAGCGGGGGACTCAGCACAGATACGCAGTATTTT
CDR3aa: CASRLTSGGLSTDTQYF

d_gene: .
v_gene: TRBV5-1
abundance: few
len: 15
j_gene: TRBJ2-1
CDR3nt: TGCGCCAGCAGCTTGGAATGGACGGGCAACAATGAGCAGTTCTTC
CDR3aa: CASSLEWTGNNEQFF

d_gene: .
v_gene: TRBV15
abundance: few
len: 15
j_gene: TRBJ2-7
CDR3nt: TGTGCCACCAGCAGAGATCTAGGATATTCCTACGAGCAGTACTTC
CDR3aa: CATSRDLGYSYEQYF

d_gene: .
v_gene: TRBV7-6
abundance: .
len: 15
j_gene: TRBJ2-3
CDR3nt: TGTGCCAGCACCCCCGGGAGCAGGGGCACAGATACGCAGTATTTT
CDR3aa: CASTPGSRGTDTQYF

d_gene: .
v_gene: TRBV23-1
abundance: many
len: 16
j_gene: TRBJ2-4
CDR3nt: TGCGCCAGCAGTCAAGTCGACAAGATAGCCAAAAACATTCAGTACTTC
CDR3aa: CASSQVDKIAKNIQYF

d_gene: .
v_gene: TRBV6-6
abundance: .
len: 16
j_gene: TRBJ2-3
CDR3nt: TGTGCCACTCTTCCAAGGGGGCCGGGAGTCACAGATACGCAGTATTTT
CDR3aa: CATLPRGPGVTDTQYF

d_gene: TRBD2
v_gene: TRBV5-1
abundance: few
len: 15
j_gene: TRBJ2-5
CDR3nt: TGCGCCAGCAGCTTGATTGCTAGCGGCCAAGAGACCCAGTACTTC
CDR3aa: CASSLIASGQETQYF